This T cell receptor (beta chain) was sequenced for a study of blood T cell repertoires in COVID-19 (dated by TCRdb to the early 2020s). Looking at the study overall: Samples from collaborators originated in the United States, Italy and Spain and spanned both the acute and convalescent phases of COVID-19. Where HLA class I and class II types were available, the types were taken from metadata supplied by the sample provider, not from assay-based typing. Samples came from the ongoing ImmuneRACE study (first 160 participants) plus 1,254 subjects from 6 global collaborators. Sample metadata almost always included a de-identified subject ID, COVID-19 status, age in years and sex. The prospective study material was composed of cDNA or gDNA derived from T cells, B-cell-depleted T cells, or PBMCs. A freely available public database, intended as a resource for researchers studying the immune response to SARS-CoV-2, is where the repertoires were released. The dataset comprised deeply sampled blood TCRbeta repertoires from subjects exposed to, actively infected with, or recovered from COVID-19.

Comment on this clone: No antigen is known for it. Base qualities are not recorded, but no much larger clone differs from it by a single base.

The immunoSEQ Assay, a bias-controlled multiplex PCR, was used to amplify TCRbeta CDR3 regions from genomic DNA. The published analysis was carried out like this. The number of nucleated cells in each sample was estimated by amplification of reference gene primers within the assay. To quantify the absolute abundance of each unique TCRbeta CDR3 rearrangement, sequence reads were collapsed and filtered. For each sample, productive Simpson clonality was calculated as the square root of Simpson's diversity index over productive rearrangements. TCRdb mirrors the immuneACCESS table, restricted to in-frame sequences. Some clones are absent from its copies; in checked studies, under half trace to an unresolved V gene, and the reason for the others is unknown. That table furnishes V, J and clone size, whereas the DNA furnished D and trimming. In all, the sample holds 450,000 to 500,000 clones, and 70% to 90% of those were seen once. Together, the top ten hold about 3.2% of the sample.

From its cysteine to its phenylalanine, the CDR3 spans 15 amino acids. The DNA shown is the 45-base CDR3, in frame from base 1. V is clipped by 0 bases and J by 4 bases, and the sequence between their germline boundaries is 11 bases long. CDR1 and CDR2, looked up from the germline V gene, are LGHNA and YSLEER. Whole blood was collected in K2EDTA tubes by collaborating institutions according to the institutions' own protocols. Collaborator samples were shipped for TCRbeta analysis as frozen whole blood, isolated PBMCs, or DNA extracted from either sample type. What the authors observed across the whole study: Clinical and demographic metadata were provided uncurated, with the amount varying by source and participant.

Rearrangement joined TRBV4-3 to TRBJ2-3; the D gene cannot be named for sure. This clonotype was obtained from a human donor in a cohort sampled during active COVID-19. Sequencing was performed on peripheral blood. The DNA is as follows: TGCGCCAGCAGCCAAGAGAGTAGCCTTCCAGATACGCAGTATTTT. Its product reads: CASSQESSLPDTQYF.